The 3 T cell receptor beta chains below come from one sample, sequenced in a study of cytotoxic CD8 clonotypes in ibrutinib-treated CLL. Some clones are missing from TCRdb's copy, which holds only in-frame ones; the method was immunoSEQ multiplex PCR. The sample lists about 140,000 clones; more than 85% were seen once. The sample was PBMCs, taken after 12 months of ibrutinib treatment. The origin of the receptors is a human donor with chronic lymphocytic leukemia.

This clone occurred once. V usage is TRBV19 and J usage is TRBJ2-7; D is perhaps TRBD2 (5 bases). CDR1 and CDR2 from the germline V gene are LNHDA and SQIVND (reference sequence). The length of the CDR3 is 15 residues. Between the trimmed V and J ends, which lost 2 bases and 0 bases, there was a span of 11 bases. CDR3 loop: CASSISGLNSYEQYF. Written as DNA, the CDR3 is TGTGCCAGTAGTATATCCGGACTCAACTCCTACGAGCAGTACTTC.

The rearrangement uses TRBV5-1 and TRBJ2-3; D perhaps matches TRBD2 (6 bases). Per germline, CDR1 SGHRS and CDR2 YFSETQ. V was pared by 0 bases and J by 0 bases, with 11 bases between. The CDR3 sequence is 16 residues long. The CDR3, as DNA: TGCGCCAGCAGCTTGGTCGGGACTTCTAGCACAGATACGCAGTATTTT. Protein: CASSLVGTSSTDTQYF.

The V and J genes are TRBV19 and TRBJ1-1, with TRBD1 matching over 8 bases. The J segment lost 8 bases and the V segment lost 1 base, leaving 6 bases of the junction unmatched. CDR1 and CDR2 (germline): LNHDA, SQIVND (reference sequence). The CDR3 extends over 14 amino acids. The CDR3 DNA sequence: TGTGCCAGTAGTATAGCGGGGACAGGTCGGGAAGCTTTCTTT. Its protein product is CASSIAGTGREAFF.